The clone carrying this T cell receptor (beta chain) is a singleton in its sample. Measured with immunoSEQ multiplex PCR; TCRdb has only the in-frame clones, and not every one. The table shows over 150,000 clones, with 90% occurring only once. The data stem from a study of T cell responses to AZD1222 COVID-19 vaccine. The CDR3 loop spans 15 amino acids. Per the germline V gene, CDR1 is SGHKS and CDR2 is YYEKEE (reference sequence). Germline trimming cut 3 bases from V and 1 base from J; bases unmatched to any gene: 4. The material sequenced was peripheral blood, taken on day 0 of AZD1222 vaccination. The chain recombines TRBV5-5 with TRBJ2-7; TRBD1 matches at 10 bases. This receptor was obtained from an adult in good health. The DNA of the CDR3 is TGTGCCAGCAGCTGGGACAGGGGAAGATCCTACGAGCAGTACTTC. Its translation: CASSWDRGRSYEQYF.